The 27 T cell receptor beta chains below all came from one sample that was sequenced in a study of Siglec-9 on CD8 T cells in melanoma. The method was immunoSEQ multiplex PCR; TCRdb's version includes in-frame clones alone and lacks a portion of them. Here the sample spans some 37,000 clones, 80% to 85% being singletons. The sample consisted of Siglec-9- CD8+ T cells sorted from blood. The receptor set was obtained from a human donor in good health.

This chain uses TRBV6-5 with TRBJ2-7; 10 nucleotides match TRBD1. There are 12 residues in the CDR3. Germline V gene sequence: CDR1 MNHEY, CDR2 SVGAGI. V shed 8 bases, J shed 4 bases, and the junction held 2 bases outside the gene matches. CDR3 protein: CASGTGAYEQYF. The CDR3 nucleotides read TGTGCCAGCGGGACAGGGGCGTACGAGCAGTACTTC.

The chain is built from TRBV5-1 and TRBJ2-7, with D hard to call. CDR1 and CDR2 from the germline V gene are SGHRS and YFSETQ. The CDR3 extends over 14 amino acids. Trimming removed 5 bases at V and 4 bases at J, with 16 bases between. CDR3 nucleotides: TGCGCCAGCAGTGCGGATCAGGAAGGTTACGAGCAGTACTTC. This translates into CASSADQEGYEQYF.

The chain employs TRBV28 and TRBJ1-1; no clear D. Trimming pared 8 bases from V and 1 base from J, leaving 20 bases between. CDR1 and CDR2 (germline): MDHEN, SYDVKM. There are 16 residues in the CDR3. The CDR3 sequence is CASHPWDRAENTEAFF. CDR3 nucleotide sequence: TGTGCCAGCCATCCGTGGGATAGGGCTGAGAACACTGAAGCTTTCTTT.

The V call is TRBV10-3, the J call TRBJ1-1; 7 bases agree with TRBD1. The germline V gene encodes CDR1 ENHRY and CDR2 SYGVKD. The junction had 8 bases not matched to a gene; V was cut back by 8 bases and J by 5 bases. The CDR3 totals 13 residues. In DNA, the CDR3 is TGTGCCATCCAGACAGGGAAGGAGACTGAAGCTTTCTTT. Translating it yields CAIQTGKETEAFF.

As regards this clone: One end of the junction fails to match germline, which may point to a read error. This rearrangement joins TRBV13 to TRBJ2-7, with D perhaps matching TRBD2 (5 bases). Germline CDR1 reads PRHDT; CDR2 reads FYEKMQ (reference sequence). The CDR3 runs 14 residues. The CDR3 DNA sequence: TGTGCCAGCAGCCCTCGGACTGGATCCTCCGAGCAGTACTTC. Amino acids: CASSPRTGSSEQYF.

The rearrangement uses TRBV28 and TRBJ1-2, with D uncertain. The V gene's germline CDR1 is MDHEN and CDR2 SYDVKM. The germline V and J ends were trimmed by 2 bases and 3 bases, with 7 bases remaining between them. The CDR3 contains 13 residues. As DNA, the CDR3 is TGTGCCAGCAGTTTACCAGGATACTATGGCTACACCTTC. Translation gives CASSLPGYYGYTF.

This clone was seen more than once but under ten times. The chain links TRBV2 to TRBJ1-1, with D uncertain. Trimming left V 6 bases short and J 6 bases short, with 17 bases between. This CDR3 is built from 14 residues. CDR1 and CDR2 from the germline V gene are SNHLY and FYNNEI. CDR3 bases: TGTGCCAGCAGGGGCGGTAGGGAGGGCCCTGAAGCTTTCTTT. Residues: CASRGGREGPEAFF.

The chain joins TRBV4-1 to TRBJ1-1; D gene uncertain. This CDR3 spans 14 amino acids. V was shortened by 1 base and J by 8 bases, with 14 bases between the two germline ends. Germline V gene data show CDR1 as MGHRA and CDR2 as YSYEKL. The CDR3 nucleotides are TGCGCCAGCAGCCAAGCAACCGGTTCTTGGGAAGCTTTCTTT. This encodes CASSQATGSWEAFF.

J is TRBJ2-2 and V is TRBV28; 12 bases align to TRBD2. Germline loops: CDR1 MDHEN, CDR2 SYDVKM. With V trimmed by 6 bases and J by 5 bases, 4 bases remained unmatched. The CDR3 is made up of 15 amino acids. CDR3 region: CASSPGLAGTGELFF. The CDR3 bases are TGTGCCAGCAGCCCAGGACTAGCGGGGACCGGGGAGCTGTTTTTT.

This clone occurred a few times. The V and J genes are TRBV4-1 and TRBJ1-6; D not resolved. Per the germline V gene, CDR1 is MGHRA and CDR2 is YSYEKL. CDR3 size: 18 residues. V was pared by 0 bases and J by 0 bases, with 12 bases between. The CDR3 is CASSQDSSGSSYNSPLHF. The CDR3 nucleotides read TGCGCCAGCAGCCAAGATAGTAGCGGGAGCTCCTATAATTCACCCCTCCACTTT.

This chain connects TRBV30 to TRBJ1-2; 7 bases match TRBD1. Per the germline V gene, CDR1 is GTSNPN and CDR2 is SVGIG (reference sequence). The CDR3 is 15 amino acids. Trimming removed 2 bases from V and 3 bases from J; junction bases left unmatched: 9. The CDR3 DNA is TGTGCCTGGAGTCTAGGGGGCGCGCCTTACTATGGCTACACCTTC. Protein product: CAWSLGGAPYYGYTF. Full variable domain (rest looked up from reference TRBV30 and TRBJ1-2): SQTIHQWPATLVQPVGSPLSLECTVEGTSNPNLYWYRQAAGRGLQLLFYSVGIGQISSEVPQNLSASRPQDRQFILSSKKLLLSDSGFYLCAWSLGGAPYYGYTFGSGTRLTVV.

The rearrangement joins TRBV4-1 to TRBJ2-3; tentative D call: TRBD2 (5 bases). CDR3 length: 14 amino acids. Per germline, CDR1 MGHRA and CDR2 YSYEKL. V was pared by 4 bases and J by 5 bases, with 13 bases between. In DNA form, the CDR3 reads TGCGCCAGCAGCCGTGCCCCCGGGGAAGATACGCAGTATTTT. Amino acids: CASSRAPGEDTQYF.

The chain couples TRBV4-1 to TRBJ1-1; D uncertain. The CDR3 runs to 15 residues. Looked up from germline, CDR1 is MGHRA and CDR2 is YSYEKL. Trimming stripped 1 base from V and 1 base from J, with 10 bases between. The CDR3 loop is CASSQVILGNTEAFF. The DNA of the CDR3 is TGCGCCAGCAGCCAAGTAATTCTCGGGAACACTGAAGCTTTCTTT.

The V and J genes are TRBV4-2 and TRBJ2-5, with a tentative D call TRBD2 (5 bases). V was pared by 1 base and J by 5 bases, with 14 bases between. Germline V gene sequence: CDR1 LGHNA, CDR2 YNFKEQ. This CDR3 has 15 residues. The DNA of the CDR3 is TGTGCCAGCAGCCAAGGGACTCAGGAAAGCGAGACCCAGTACTTC. It translates to CASSQGTQESETQYF.

The rearrangement joins TRBV2 to TRBJ1-1; D remains unclear. CDR1 is SNHLY and CDR2 is FYNNEI in the germline V gene. This CDR3 has 18 amino acids. The V gene lost 6 bases and the J gene lost 0 bases, with 23 bases spanning the gap. The CDR3 is CASRTPPHDIGMNTEAFF. The CDR3 DNA reads TGTGCCAGCAGAACCCCCCCCCACGATATCGGAATGAACACTGAAGCTTTCTTT.

The chain combines TRBV7-9 with TRBJ2-5; no firm D call. Per the germline V gene, CDR1 is SEHNR and CDR2 is FQNEAQ (reference sequence). The CDR3 totals 13 residues. Trimming pared 4 bases from V and 5 bases from J, leaving 11 bases between. The CDR3 bases are TGTGCCAGCAGCTGGCCCTCCACTGAGACCCAGTACTTC. Its protein product is CASSWPSTETQYF.

V usage is TRBV11-2 and J usage is TRBJ1-3; no clear D. The CDR3 extends over 14 amino acids. The germline gives CDR1 SGHAT, CDR2 FQNNGV. V lost 7 bases and J lost 9, with 19 bases in between. For the CDR3, the DNA is TGTGCCAGCATCCCGCCGGGCCGTGGTTCCACCATATATTTT. Residues: CASIPPGRGSTIYF.

The chain carries TRBV25-1 and TRBJ2-2; D is unclear. V was clipped by 0 bases and J by 8 bases, with 13 bases between them. Germline V gene sequence: CDR1 MGHDK, CDR2 SYGVNS. The CDR3 runs to 15 residues. Written as DNA, the CDR3 is TGTGCCAGCAGTGAATATAACCGGCAATCGGGGGAGCTGTTTTTT. Its translation: CASSEYNRQSGELFF.

The DNA of the CDR3 is TGTGCCAGCAGCGCCGCTCCGCGGGGCTTCAGCACCGGGGAGCTGTTTTTT. This sequence encodes CASSAAPRGFSTGELFF. The V gene is TRBV9, the J gene TRBJ2-2; possibly TRBD2 for D (6 bases). This CDR3 is 17 amino acids long. The germline V gene has CDR1 SGDLS and CDR2 YYNGEE. V lost 3 bases to trimming and J lost 4 bases, with 19 bases between them. Full variable domain (outside the CDR3, taken from reference TRBV9 and TRBJ2-2): DSGVTQTPKHLITATGQRVTLRCSPRSGDLSVYWYQQSLDQGLQFLIQYYNGEERAKGNILERFSAQQFPDLHSELNLSSLELGDSALYFCASSAAPRGFSTGELFFGEGSRLTVL.

V and J are TRBV10-3 and TRBJ1-5; the D gene is possibly TRBD1 (5 bases). V lost 1 base to trimming and J lost 4 bases, with 8 bases between them. CDR1 is ENHRY and CDR2 is SYGVKD in the germline V gene. The CDR3 is 14 residues long. The CDR3: CAISELGENQPQHF. CDR3 nucleotides: TGTGCCATCAGTGAGTTGGGGGAAAATCAGCCCCAGCATTTT.

The V gene is TRBV11-3, the J gene TRBJ1-2; D remains ambiguous. Trimming shortened V by 5 bases and J by 5 bases, and 12 bases separated the two germline ends. Germline values: CDR1 SGHNT, CDR2 YENEEA. The length of the CDR3 is 13 residues. The CDR3 bases are TGTGCCAGCAGCCCAGGCCGGGGTTATGGCTACACCTTC. Its translation: CASSPGRGYGYTF.

V and J are TRBV7-2 and TRBJ1-1; tentative D call: TRBD1 (6 bases). This CDR3 region has 16 residues. CDR1 and CDR2 (germline): SGHTA, FQGNSA. The V and J ends lost 2 bases and 3 bases respectively, with 16 bases between them. The CDR3 sequence: CASSLTRGEGDTEAFF. The CDR3 coding sequence is TGTGCCAGCAGCTTAACGAGGGGCGAGGGGGACACTGAAGCTTTCTTT.

DNA of the CDR3: TGTGCCAGCAGTCAGGGCCAGCCGATCTATGGCTACACCTTC. Translating it yields CASSQGQPIYGYTF. J is TRBJ1-2 and V is TRBV7-9; tentatively, D is TRBD1 (5 bases). The ends were cut back, 6 bases at V and 4 bases at J, with 15 bases in the middle. The CDR3 runs 14 residues. CDR1 is SEHNR and CDR2 is FQNEAQ in the germline V gene (reference sequence).

The chain links TRBV28 to TRBJ1-2, with D uncertain. Germline-derived CDR1 and CDR2 are MDHEN and SYDVKM. The ends were cut back, 2 bases at V and 3 bases at J, with 7 bases in the middle. CDR3 length equals 13 residues. CDR3 sequence: CASSLRGDYGYTF. CDR3 nucleotide sequence: TGTGCCAGCAGTTTACGGGGAGACTATGGCTACACCTTC.

The V call is TRBV7-6, the J call TRBJ2-5; no reliable D call. Per germline, CDR1 SGHVS and CDR2 FNYEAQ. V shed 1 base and J shed 0 bases, with 6 bases lying between them. This CDR3 contains 14 residues. DNA for the CDR3: TGTGCCAGCAGCTTAGATCTAGACCAAGAGACCCAGTACTTC. This sequence encodes CASSLDLDQETQYF.

This rearrangement joins TRBV19 to TRBJ1-1; D is possibly TRBD1 (5 bases). This CDR3 comprises 14 residues. Germline V lookup: CDR1 LNHDA, CDR2 SQIVND (reference sequence). Trimming removed 4 bases from V and 0 bases from J, with 9 bases in between. The CDR3 is CASSNGDLNTEAFF. CDR3 coding DNA: TGTGCCAGTAGTAACGGGGACCTGAACACTGAAGCTTTCTTT.

V usage is TRBV18 and J usage is TRBJ2-1; the D is unclear. The V gene lost 3 bases and the J gene lost 3 bases, with 12 bases spanning the gap. Germline V CDR1 and CDR2: KGHSH, LQKENI. The CDR3 runs 15 residues. CDR3: CASSPEEGHYNEQFF. CDR3 coding DNA: TGTGCCAGCTCACCTGAAGAAGGTCACTACAATGAGCAGTTCTTC.